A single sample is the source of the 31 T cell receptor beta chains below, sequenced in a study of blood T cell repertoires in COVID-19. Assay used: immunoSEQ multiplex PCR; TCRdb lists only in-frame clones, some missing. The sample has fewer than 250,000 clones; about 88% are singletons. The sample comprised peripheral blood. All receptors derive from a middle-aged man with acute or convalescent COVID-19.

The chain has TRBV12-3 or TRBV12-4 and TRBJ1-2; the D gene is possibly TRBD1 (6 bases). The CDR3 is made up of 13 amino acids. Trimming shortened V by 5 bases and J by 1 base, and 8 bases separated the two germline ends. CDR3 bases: TGTGCCAGCAGTGAACAGGGTAACTATGGCTACACCTTC. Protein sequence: CASSEQGNYGYTF.

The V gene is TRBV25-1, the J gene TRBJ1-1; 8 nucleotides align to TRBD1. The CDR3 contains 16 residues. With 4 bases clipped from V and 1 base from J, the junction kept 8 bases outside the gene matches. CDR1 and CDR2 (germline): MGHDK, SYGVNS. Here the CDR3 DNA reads TGTGCCAGCAGTGGTTGGACAGGGCCAAAGAACACTGAAGCTTTCTTT. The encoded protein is CASSGWTGPKNTEAFF. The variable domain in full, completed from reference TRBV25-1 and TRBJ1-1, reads EADIYQTPRYLVIGTGKKITLECSQTMGHDKMYWYQQDPGMELHLIHYSYGVNSTEKGDLSSESTVSRIRTEHFPLTLESARPSHTSQYLCASSGWTGPKNTEAFFGQGTRLTVV.

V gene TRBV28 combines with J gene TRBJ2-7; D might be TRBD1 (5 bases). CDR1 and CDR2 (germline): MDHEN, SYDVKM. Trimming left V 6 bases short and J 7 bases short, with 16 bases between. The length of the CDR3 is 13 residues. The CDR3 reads CASSALQDSEQYF. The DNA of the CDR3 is TGTGCCAGCAGCGCGCTACAGGATAGTGAGCAGTACTTC.

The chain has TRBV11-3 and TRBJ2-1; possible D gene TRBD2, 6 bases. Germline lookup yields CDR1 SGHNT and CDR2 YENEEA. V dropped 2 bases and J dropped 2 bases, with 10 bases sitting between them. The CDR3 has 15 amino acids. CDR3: CASSLSGEAYNEQFF. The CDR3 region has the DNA TGTGCCAGCAGCTTAAGTGGGGAGGCCTACAATGAGCAGTTCTTC.

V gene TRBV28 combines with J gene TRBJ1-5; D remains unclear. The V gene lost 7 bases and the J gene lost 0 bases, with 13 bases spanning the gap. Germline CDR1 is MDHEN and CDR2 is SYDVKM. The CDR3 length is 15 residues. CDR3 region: CASTLHLGSNQPQHF. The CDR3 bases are TGTGCCAGCACCCTCCATCTAGGTAGCAATCAGCCCCAGCATTTT. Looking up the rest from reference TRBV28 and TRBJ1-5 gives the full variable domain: DVKVTQSSRYLVKRTGEKVFLECVQDMDHENMFWYRQDPGLGLRLIYFSYDVKMKEKGDIPEGYSVSREKKERFSLILESASTNQTSMYLCASTLHLGSNQPQHFGDGTRLSIL.

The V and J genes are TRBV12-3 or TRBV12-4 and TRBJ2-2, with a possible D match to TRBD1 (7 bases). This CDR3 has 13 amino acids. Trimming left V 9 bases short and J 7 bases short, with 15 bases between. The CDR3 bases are TGTGCCAGTATATACAGGGGAGGCGGGGAGCTGTTTTTT. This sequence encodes CASIYRGGGELFF.

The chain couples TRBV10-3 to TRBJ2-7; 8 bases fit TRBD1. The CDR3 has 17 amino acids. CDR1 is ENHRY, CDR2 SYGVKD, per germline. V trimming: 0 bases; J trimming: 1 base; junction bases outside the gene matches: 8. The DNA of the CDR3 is TGTGCCATCAGTGAGTCTTATACAGGGGGTTGGTCCTACGAGCAGTACTTC. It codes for CAISESYTGGWSYEQYF.

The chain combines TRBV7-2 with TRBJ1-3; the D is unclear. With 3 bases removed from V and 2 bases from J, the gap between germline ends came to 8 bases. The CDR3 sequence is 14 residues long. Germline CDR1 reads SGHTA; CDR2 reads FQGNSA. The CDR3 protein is CASSFGSTGNTIYF. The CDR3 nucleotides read TGTGCCAGCAGCTTCGGGTCTACTGGAAACACCATATATTTT.

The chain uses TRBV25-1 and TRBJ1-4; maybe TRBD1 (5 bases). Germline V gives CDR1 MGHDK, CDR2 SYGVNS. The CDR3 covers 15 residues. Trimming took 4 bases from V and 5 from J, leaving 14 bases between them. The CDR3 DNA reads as TGTGCCAGCAGTGGCATTGGGGCGGGAAATGAAAAACTGTTTTTT. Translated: CASSGIGAGNEKLFF.

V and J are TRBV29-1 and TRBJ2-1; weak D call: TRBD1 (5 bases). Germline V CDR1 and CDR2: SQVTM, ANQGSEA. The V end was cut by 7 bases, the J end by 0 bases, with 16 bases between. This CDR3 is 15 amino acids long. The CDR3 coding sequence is TGCAGCGCCCCCAGGGCTAGTAGCTCCTACAATGAGCAGTTCTTC. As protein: CSAPRASSSYNEQFF.

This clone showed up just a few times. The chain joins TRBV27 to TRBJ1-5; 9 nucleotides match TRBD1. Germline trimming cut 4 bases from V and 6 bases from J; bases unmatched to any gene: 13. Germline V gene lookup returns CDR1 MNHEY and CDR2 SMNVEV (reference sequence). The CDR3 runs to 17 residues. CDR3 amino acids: CASSSSTGGADGQPQHF. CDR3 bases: TGTGCCAGCAGTTCTTCAACAGGGGGCGCCGATGGTCAGCCCCAGCATTTT.

The CDR3 reads CAWSVWAGDYGYTF. As DNA, the CDR3 is TGTGCCTGGAGTGTATGGGCAGGGGATTATGGCTACACCTTC. The rearrangement joins TRBV30 to TRBJ1-2; a weak D match, TRBD1 (6 bases). The CDR3 consists of 14 residues. Deletions cut 0 bases from V and 5 bases from J, with 13 bases between. In germline, CDR1 is GTSNPN, CDR2 SVGIG (reference sequence).

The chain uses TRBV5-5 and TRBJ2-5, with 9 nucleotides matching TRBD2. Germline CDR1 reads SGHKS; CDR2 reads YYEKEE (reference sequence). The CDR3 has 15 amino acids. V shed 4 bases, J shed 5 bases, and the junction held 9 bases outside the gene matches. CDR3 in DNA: TGTGCCAGCAGCCCACGAGAAGCGGGGGGCGAGACCCAGTACTTC. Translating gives CASSPREAGGETQYF. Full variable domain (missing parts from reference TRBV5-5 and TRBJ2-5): DAGVTQSPTHLIKTRGQQVTLRCSPISGHKSVSWYQQVLGQGPQFIFQYYEKEERGRGNFPDRFSARQFPNYSSELNVNALLLGDSALYLCASSPREAGGETQYFGPGTRLLVL.

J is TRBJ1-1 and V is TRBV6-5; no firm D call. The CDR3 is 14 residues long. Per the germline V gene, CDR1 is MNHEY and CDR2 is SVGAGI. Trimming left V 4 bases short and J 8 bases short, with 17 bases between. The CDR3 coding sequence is TGTGCCAGCAGTTTCCTGGCGGACGGACTAGAAGCTTTCTTT. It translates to CASSFLADGLEAFF.

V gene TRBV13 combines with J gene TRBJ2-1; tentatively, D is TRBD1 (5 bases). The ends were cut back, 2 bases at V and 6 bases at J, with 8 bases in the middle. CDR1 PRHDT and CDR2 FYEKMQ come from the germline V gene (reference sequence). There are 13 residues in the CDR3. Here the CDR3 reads CASSLQGSNEQFF. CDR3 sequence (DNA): TGTGCCAGCAGCTTACAGGGAAGCAATGAGCAGTTCTTC.

Here the CDR3 DNA reads TGTGCCAGCAGTTTTGATGACAGGGTTTATGGCTACACCTTC. As protein: CASSFDDRVYGYTF. The chain carries TRBV28 and TRBJ1-2; 7 bases are shared with TRBD1. The length of the CDR3 is 14 residues. V was clipped by 3 bases and J by 5 bases; unmatched bases: 6. Germline CDR1 MDHEN, CDR2 SYDVKM.

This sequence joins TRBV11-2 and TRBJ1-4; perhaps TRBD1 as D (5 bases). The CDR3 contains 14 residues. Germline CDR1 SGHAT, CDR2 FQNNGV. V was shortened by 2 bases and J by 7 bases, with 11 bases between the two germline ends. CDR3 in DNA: TGTGCCAGCAGCTTACAGGGCAGCATTGAAAAACTGTTTTTT. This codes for CASSLQGSIEKLFF.

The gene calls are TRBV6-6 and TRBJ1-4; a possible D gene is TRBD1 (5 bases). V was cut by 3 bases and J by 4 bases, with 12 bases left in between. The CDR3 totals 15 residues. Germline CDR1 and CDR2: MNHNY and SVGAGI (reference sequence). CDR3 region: CASSYSGGYNEKLFF. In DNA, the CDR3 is TGTGCCAGCAGTTATTCGGGGGGTTATAATGAAAAACTGTTTTTT.

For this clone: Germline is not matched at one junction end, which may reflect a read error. For the CDR3, the DNA is TGTGCCTGGAGTGTGGACACCGAAGCTTTCTTT. Translated: CAWSVDTEAFF. The rearrangement links TRBV30 to TRBJ1-1; D might be TRBD1 (5 bases). Germline values: CDR1 GTSNPN, CDR2 SVGIG (reference sequence). The CDR3 loop spans 11 amino acids.

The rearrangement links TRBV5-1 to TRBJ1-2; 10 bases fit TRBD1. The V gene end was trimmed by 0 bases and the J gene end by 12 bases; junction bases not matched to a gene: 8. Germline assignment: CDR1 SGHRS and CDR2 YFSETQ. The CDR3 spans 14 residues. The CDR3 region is CASSLAGTGVDDTF. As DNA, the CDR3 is TGCGCCAGCAGCTTGGCCGGGACAGGGGTTGATGACACCTTC.

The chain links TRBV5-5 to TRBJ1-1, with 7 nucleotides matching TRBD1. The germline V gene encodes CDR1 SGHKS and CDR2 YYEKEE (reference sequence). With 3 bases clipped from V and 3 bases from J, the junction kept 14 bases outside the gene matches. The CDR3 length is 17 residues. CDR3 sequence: CASSSMRGDSLYTEAFF. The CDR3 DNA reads TGTGCCAGCAGCTCTATGCGGGGGGACAGCCTATACACTGAAGCTTTCTTT.

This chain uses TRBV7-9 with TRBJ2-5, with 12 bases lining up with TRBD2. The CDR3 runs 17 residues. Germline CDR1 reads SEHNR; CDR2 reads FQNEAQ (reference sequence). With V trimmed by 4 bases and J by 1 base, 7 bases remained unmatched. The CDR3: CASSYLTSGGSQETQYF. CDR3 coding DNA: TGTGCCAGCAGCTACCTGACTAGCGGGGGATCCCAAGAGACCCAGTACTTC.

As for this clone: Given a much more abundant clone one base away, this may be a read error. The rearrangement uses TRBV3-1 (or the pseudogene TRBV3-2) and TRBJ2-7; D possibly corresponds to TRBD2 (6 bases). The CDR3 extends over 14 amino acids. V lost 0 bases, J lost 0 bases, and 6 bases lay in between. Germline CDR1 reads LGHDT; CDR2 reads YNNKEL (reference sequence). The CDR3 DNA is TGTGCCAGCAGCCAAGAGGGGGGCTCCTACGAGCAGTACTTC. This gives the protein CASSQEGGSYEQYF.

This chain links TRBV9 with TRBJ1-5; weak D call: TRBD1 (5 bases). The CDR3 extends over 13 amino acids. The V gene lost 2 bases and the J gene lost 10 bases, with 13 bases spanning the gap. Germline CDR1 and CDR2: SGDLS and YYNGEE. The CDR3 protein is CASSVDTDPPQHF. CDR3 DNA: TGTGCCAGCAGCGTGGACACCGATCCCCCCCAGCATTTT. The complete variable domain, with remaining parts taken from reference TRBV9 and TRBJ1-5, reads DSGVTQTPKHLITATGQRVTLRCSPRSGDLSVYWYQQSLDQGLQFLIQYYNGEERAKGNILERFSAQQFPDLHSELNLSSLELGDSALYFCASSVDTDPPQHFGDGTRLSIL.

Here the CDR3 DNA reads TGTGCCAGCAGTCCGTCACTATCCGGGACCCAGTACTTC. This encodes CASSPSLSGTQYF. The chain links TRBV12-3 or TRBV12-4 to TRBJ2-5; D remains unclear. The CDR3 spans 13 residues. V lost 5 bases and J lost 7, with 14 bases in between.

The CDR3 loop is CASSPDRGEYGYTF. The CDR3, as DNA: TGTGCCAGCAGCCCAGACAGGGGAGAGTATGGCTACACCTTC. V usage is TRBV5-5 and J usage is TRBJ1-2; 8 nucleotides line up with TRBD1. V trimming: 4 bases; J trimming: 5 bases; junction bases outside the gene matches: 7. CDR3 size: 14 residues. Germline V CDR1 and CDR2: SGHKS, YYEKEE (reference sequence).

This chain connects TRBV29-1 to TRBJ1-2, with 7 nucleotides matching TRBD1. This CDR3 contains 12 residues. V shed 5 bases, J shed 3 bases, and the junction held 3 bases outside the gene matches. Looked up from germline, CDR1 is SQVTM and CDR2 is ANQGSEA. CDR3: CSVLGGHYGYTF. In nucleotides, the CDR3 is TGCAGCGTTTTAGGGGGCCACTATGGCTACACCTTC. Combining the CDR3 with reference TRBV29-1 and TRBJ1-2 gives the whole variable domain SAVISQKPSRDICQRGTSLTIQCQVDSQVTMMFWYRQQPGQSLTLIATANQGSEATYESGFVIDKFPISRPNLTFSTLTVSNMSPEDSSIYLCSVLGGHYGYTFGSGTRLTVV.

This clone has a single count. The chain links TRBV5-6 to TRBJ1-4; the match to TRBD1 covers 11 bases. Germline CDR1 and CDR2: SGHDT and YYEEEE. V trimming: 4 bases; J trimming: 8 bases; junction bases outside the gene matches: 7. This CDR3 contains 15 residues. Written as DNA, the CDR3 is TGTGCCAGCAGCGGGGACAGGGGGAGAAAGGAAAAACTGTTTTTT. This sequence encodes CASSGDRGRKEKLFF.

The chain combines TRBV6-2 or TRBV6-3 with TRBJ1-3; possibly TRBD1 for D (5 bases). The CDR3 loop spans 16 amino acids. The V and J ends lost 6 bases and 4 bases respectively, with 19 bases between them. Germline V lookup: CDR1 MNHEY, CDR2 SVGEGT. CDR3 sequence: CASSTWQGASGNTIYF. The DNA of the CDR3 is TGTGCCAGCAGCACTTGGCAGGGCGCAAGCGGAAACACCATATATTTT.

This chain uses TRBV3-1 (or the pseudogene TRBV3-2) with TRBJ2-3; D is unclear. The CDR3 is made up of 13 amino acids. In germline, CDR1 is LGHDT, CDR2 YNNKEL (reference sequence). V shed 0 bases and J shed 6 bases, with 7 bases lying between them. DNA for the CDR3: TGTGCCAGCAGCCAAGAAGGAGTTGATACGCAGTATTTT. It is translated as CASSQEGVDTQYF.

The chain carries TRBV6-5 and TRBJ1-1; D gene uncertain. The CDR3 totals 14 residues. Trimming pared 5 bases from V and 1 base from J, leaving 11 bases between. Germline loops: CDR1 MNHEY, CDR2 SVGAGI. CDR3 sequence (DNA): TGTGCCAGCAGTCCCCCCCAGAAGAACACTGAAGCTTTCTTT. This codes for CASSPPQKNTEAFF.